Sequencing of this T cell receptor beta chain was carried out in a study of Graves' ophthalmopathy and Graves' hyperthyroidism. Looking at the study overall: Ophthalmopathy absent within 18 months of follow-up marked hyperthyroidism as stable.

Of note for this clonotype: Its antigen remains unidentified. It may be a read error: a sequence one base away is much more abundant.

Hyperthyroidism cases were recent diagnoses of under 2 months' duration in people aged 18 to 65. Germline loops: CDR1 SGHTA, CDR2 FQGNSA. This CDR3 has 14 residues. V lost 4 bases to trimming and J lost 5 bases, with 14 bases between them. General study results and limits: The 13-signature model separated ophthalmopathy from stable hyperthyroidism at just under 90% sensitivity and about 81% specificity.

RNA transcripts were the template, and TCR beta CDR3 regions were amplified from them. Amplification began with first-round RT-PCR using HTBI primers, then second-round multiplex PCR was performed. MiXCR, run by TCRdb on the multiplex PCR reads, gives a single entry per CDR3 protein. The sample comprises approximately 1.2 million distinct CDR3 sequences, approximately 35% of which are singletons, and over 8.5% rests with the top ten. The sample taken for sequencing was peripheral blood or thyroid tissue (not recorded which). The source of this sequence is an adult man with Graves' hyperthyroidism. V gene TRBV7-2 combines with J gene TRBJ2-5, with D perhaps TRBD1 (5 bases). CDR3 in amino acids: CASSWGSPGETQYF. As DNA, the CDR3 is TGTGCCAGCAGCTGGGGCAGCCCTGGGGAGACCCAGTACTTC.